Presented here are 17 T cell receptor beta chains from one specimen sequenced in a study of glioma-infiltrating T cells after dendritic cell vaccination. Documented time point: after dendritic cell vaccination, including at tumor progression/relapse. Measured with immunoSEQ multiplex PCR; TCRdb has only the in-frame clones, and not every one. The sample records more than 95,000 clones, more than 70% being singletons. Specimen: blood, collected after dendritic cell vaccination. These receptors all come from a human donor with glioblastoma.

This clone was counted once. This rearrangement joins TRBV28 to TRBJ1-1; possible D gene TRBD1, 6 bases. Germline V gene sequence: CDR1 MDHEN, CDR2 SYDVKM. Between the trimmed V and J ends, which lost 7 bases and 0 bases, there was a span of 9 bases. The CDR3 consists of 13 residues. DNA of the CDR3: TGTGCCAGCAAGGACAGCTTGAACACTGAAGCTTTCTTT. It is translated as CASKDSLNTEAFF.

The table lists this clone with a count of one. The V call is TRBV7-3, the J call TRBJ2-1, with 7 nucleotides matching TRBD2. This CDR3 is 15 amino acids long. The germline gives CDR1 SGHTA, CDR2 FQGTGA. The V and J ends lost 2 bases and 5 bases, in that order; junction bases with no gene match: 6. This CDR3 is CASSLGGRVHNEQFF. In nucleotides, the CDR3 is TGTGCCAGCAGCTTAGGGGGGAGGGTTCACAATGAGCAGTTCTTC.

The chain combines TRBV5-4 with TRBJ1-2, with TRBD1 identical over 12 bases. V gave up 2 bases and J gave up 6 bases; unmatched junction bases: 2. In germline, CDR1 is SGHNT, CDR2 YYREEE (reference sequence). The CDR3 loop spans 14 amino acids. The DNA for the CDR3 is TGTGCCAGCAGCTTCCGGGACAGGGGGCATGGCTACACCTTC. As protein: CASSFRDRGHGYTF.

V and J are TRBV5-1 and TRBJ1-2, with TRBD1 matching over 9 bases. Looked up from germline, CDR1 is SGHRS and CDR2 is YFSETQ. The ends lost 3 bases at V and 3 bases at J; junction bases unmatched: 3. CDR3 length: 14 residues. CDR3 DNA sequence: TGCGCCAGCAGCTACAGGGGGCGCGACTATGGCTACACCTTC. Its translation: CASSYRGRDYGYTF.

The V call is TRBV5-1, the J call TRBJ2-5; D ambiguous. The CDR3 extends over 12 amino acids. Germline V gives CDR1 SGHRS, CDR2 YFSETQ. V lost 1 base and J 4 bases, leaving 5 bases between the germline ends. The CDR3: CASSLQSETQYF. CDR3 coding DNA: TGCGCCAGCAGCTTGCAGTCAGAGACCCAGTACTTC.

The rearrangement links TRBV5-1 to TRBJ2-7; tentatively, D is TRBD2 (7 bases). CDR1 is SGHRS, CDR2 YFSETQ, per germline. CDR3 length: 16 residues. Trimming cost V 4 bases and J 4 bases, with 21 bases left between them. CDR3 in amino acids: CASSGGGTGPIYEQYF. In nucleotides, the CDR3 is TGCGCCAGCAGCGGGGGGGGCACAGGGCCTATTTACGAGCAGTACTTC.

The gene calls are TRBV5-3 and TRBJ2-1; the D gene is possibly TRBD2 (5 bases). Being an ORF, TRBV5-3 has a function that is uncertain. This CDR3 has 15 amino acids. V lost 4 bases and J lost 2, with 13 bases in between. The CDR3 sequence is CARSRSGLTYNEQFF. The CDR3 coding sequence is TGTGCCAGAAGCCGCAGCGGACTGACCTACAATGAGCAGTTCTTC.

This clone appeared a single time. This chain joins TRBV2 and TRBJ1-3, with TRBD1 identical over 9 bases. In germline, CDR1 is SNHLY, CDR2 FYNNEI. J gave up 2 bases and V 3 bases, and 8 bases lay outside the gene matches. The CDR3 sequence is 17 residues long. The CDR3 DNA is TGTGCCAGCAGTGAGTTAGGCGGGACAGGGACTGGAAACACCATATATTTT. Protein sequence: CASSELGGTGTGNTIYF.

This chain connects TRBV2 to TRBJ1-2; 7 bases match TRBD1. CDR3 length: 12 residues. The V gene end was trimmed by 7 bases and the J gene end by 8 bases; junction bases not matched to a gene: 7. Germline V CDR1 and CDR2: SNHLY, FYNNEI. In nucleotides, the CDR3 is TGTGCCAGCAACAGGGGATCGGAGGGCTACACCTTC. This sequence encodes CASNRGSEGYTF.

V gene TRBV27 combines with J gene TRBJ2-7; 7 bases line up with TRBD1. From germline, CDR1 is MNHEY and CDR2 SMNVEV (reference sequence). The CDR3 runs 13 residues. V trimming: 5 bases; J trimming: 6 bases; junction bases outside the gene matches: 7. The CDR3 DNA reads as TGTGCCAGCAGTCCATGGGGACAGCCCGAGCAGTACTTC. Translated: CASSPWGQPEQYF.

The J gene is TRBJ1-3, the V gene TRBV19; D not certain. Germline CDR1 LNHDA, CDR2 SQIVND (reference sequence). The CDR3 consists of 13 residues. Trimming stripped 3 bases from V and 4 bases from J, with 7 bases between. The CDR3 region has the DNA TGTGCCAGTAGTATGGGCAGGGGAAACACCATATATTTT. This codes for CASSMGRGNTIYF. The full variable domain, completed using reference TRBV19 and TRBJ1-3, is DGGITQSPKYLFRKEGQNVTLSCEQNLNHDAMYWYRQDPGQGLRLIYYSQIVNDFQKGDIAEGYSVSREKKESFPLTVTSAQKNPTAFYLCASSMGRGNTIYFGEGSWLTVV.

CDR3 bases: TGTGCCAGTAGTAGGGACATTTGGACTGAAGCTTTCTTT. It yields the protein CASSRDIWTEAFF. V is TRBV19 and J is TRBJ1-1; TRBD1 is a possible D gene (6 bases). This CDR3 spans 13 amino acids. Per germline, CDR1 LNHDA and CDR2 SQIVND (reference sequence). Trimming cost V 4 bases and J 5 bases, with 11 bases left between them.

V usage is TRBV30 and J usage is TRBJ1-5; D not resolved. The V end was cut by 3 bases, the J end by 5 bases, with 11 bases between. The CDR3 extends over 13 amino acids. Germline assignment: CDR1 GTSNPN and CDR2 SVGIG (reference sequence). CDR3 region: CAWRHTSDQPQHF. As DNA, the CDR3 is TGTGCCTGGAGACACACCTCCGATCAGCCCCAGCATTTT. The whole variable domain, remainder taken from reference TRBV30 and TRBJ1-5, is SQTIHQWPATLVQPVGSPLSLECTVEGTSNPNLYWYRQAAGRGLQLLFYSVGIGQISSEVPQNLSASRPQDRQFILSSKKLLLSDSGFYLCAWRHTSDQPQHFGDGTRLSIL.

The sample holds one count of this clone. A read error may account for a junction end that differs from germline. The rearrangement joins TRBV7-7 to TRBJ2-5, with D possibly matching TRBD2 (6 bases). Germline-derived CDR1 and CDR2 are SSHAT and FNYEAQ (reference sequence). The CDR3 spans 14 residues. CDR3 loop: CASSLAPSEETQYF. CDR3 nucleotide sequence: TGTGCTAGCAGCTTAGCGCCTAGCGAAGAGACCCAGTACTTC.

This chain links TRBV27 with TRBJ2-3; 13 nucleotides agree with TRBD2. From germline, CDR1 is MNHEY and CDR2 SMNVEV (reference sequence). The CDR3 contains 19 residues. With 0 bases clipped from V and 2 bases from J, the junction kept 8 bases outside the gene matches. The chain's CDR3 is CASSLSNGLAGAITDTQYF. Here the CDR3 DNA reads TGTGCCAGCAGTTTATCGAACGGACTAGCGGGAGCGATCACAGATACGCAGTATTTT.

The V and J genes are TRBV5-1 and TRBJ2-2, with 7 bases identical to TRBD1. The CDR3 covers 15 residues. Trimming at V came to 4 bases and at J to 2 bases, leaving 5 bases not matched to a gene. The germline gives CDR1 SGHRS, CDR2 YFSETQ. The CDR3 coding sequence is TGCGCCAGCAGCACCGGGACAGTCAACACCGGGGAGCTGTTTTTT. This gives the protein CASSTGTVNTGELFF.

The chain links TRBV7-9 to TRBJ2-7; unclear D gene. This CDR3 comprises 13 residues. The germline gives CDR1 SEHNR, CDR2 FQNEAQ (reference sequence). With 5 bases removed from V and 1 base from J, the gap between germline ends came to 9 bases. In DNA form, the CDR3 reads TGTGCCAGCAGCCCTCGACTGTCCTACGAGCAGTACTTC. Translating gives CASSPRLSYEQYF.